These 27 T cell receptor beta chains share one sample of origin, sequenced in a study of control samples from healthy donors and cancer patients. Profiling relied on immunoSEQ multiplex PCR, and the TCRdb table lists in-frame clones only, not all of them. The table has tens of thousands of clones, 85% to 95% seen once. What was sequenced was PBMCs. These TCRs come from a man in his thirties or forties with colorectal cancer.

The chain combines TRBV18 with TRBJ1-2; TRBD1 might be the D (6 bases). This CDR3 comprises 16 residues. The V and J ends lost 3 bases and 2 bases respectively, with 16 bases between them. Germline CDR1 reads KGHSH; CDR2 reads LQKENI. CDR3 sequence: CASSPDPQGQNYGYTF. CDR3 sequence (DNA): TGTGCCAGCTCACCGGATCCCCAGGGACAAAACTATGGCTACACCTTC.

The chain uses TRBV6-2 or TRBV6-3 and TRBJ1-5; TRBD1 might be the D (5 bases). From germline, CDR1 is MNHEY and CDR2 SVGEGT. The CDR3 loop spans 15 amino acids. The V gene lost 0 bases and the J gene lost 3 bases, with 9 bases spanning the gap. Here the CDR3 DNA reads TGTGCCAGCAGTTACTCTGGGGGTAACAATCAGCCCCAGCATTTT. Its translation: CASSYSGGNNQPQHF.

V gene TRBV7-9 combines with J gene TRBJ1-1; D gene unclear. The CDR3 runs 15 residues. V dropped 4 bases and J dropped 0 bases, with 12 bases sitting between them. Germline V gene data show CDR1 as SEHNR and CDR2 as FQNEAQ (reference sequence). In nucleotides, the CDR3 is TGTGCCAGCAGCTCCTTCACTGGGATGAACACTGAAGCTTTCTTT. It specifies CASSSFTGMNTEAFF.

This rearrangement joins TRBV15 to TRBJ2-3; D is ambiguous. This CDR3 has 13 amino acids. Trimming took 0 bases from V and 7 from J, leaving 8 bases between them. Germline CDR1 LNHNV, CDR2 YYDKDF (reference sequence). The CDR3 bases are TGTGCCACCAGCAGAGATAGGTCAAATACGCAGTATTTT. Translation gives CATSRDRSNTQYF. The full variable domain, completed using reference TRBV15 and TRBJ2-3, is DAMVIQNPRYQVTQFGKPVTLSCSQTLNHNVMYWYQQKSSQAPKLLFHYYDKDFNNEADTPDNFQSRRPNTSFCFLDIRSPGLGDTAMYLCATSRDRSNTQYFGPGTRLTVL.

This clone was seen once. The V and J genes are TRBV5-1 and TRBJ2-1; D unclear. CDR3 size: 12 residues. With 0 bases removed from V and 8 bases from J, the gap between germline ends came to 6 bases. Germline CDR1 and CDR2: SGHRS and YFSETQ. The CDR3: CASSLGVDEQFF. CDR3 nucleotide sequence: TGCGCCAGCAGCTTGGGCGTTGATGAGCAGTTCTTC.

The chain combines TRBV10-3 with TRBJ2-7, with 12 bases aligning to TRBD1. CDR3 length: 15 residues. Germline V gene sequence: CDR1 ENHRY, CDR2 SYGVKD. The ends lost 10 bases at V and 3 bases at J; junction bases unmatched: 10. As DNA, the CDR3 is TGTGCCACCACAGCGGGGACAGGGGGCATCTACGAGCAGTACTTC. It encodes CATTAGTGGIYEQYF.

The chain employs TRBV30 and TRBJ2-1, with a tentative D call TRBD2 (6 bases). The CDR3 consists of 12 residues. The germline V gene has CDR1 GTSNPN and CDR2 SVGIG (reference sequence). V was pared by 2 bases and J by 10 bases, with 12 bases between. The CDR3 DNA reads as TGTGCCTGGAGTTATATCCGGGAGGAGCAGTTCTTC. Its protein is CAWSYIREEQFF. The full variable domain, in which reference TRBV30 and TRBJ2-1 provide the parts outside the CDR3, is SQTIHQWPATLVQPVGSPLSLECTVEGTSNPNLYWYRQAAGRGLQLLFYSVGIGQISSEVPQNLSASRPQDRQFILSSKKLLLSDSGFYLCAWSYIREEQFFGPGTRLTVL.

The chain links TRBV6-5 to TRBJ1-3, with a tentative D call TRBD1 (6 bases). Between the trimmed V and J ends, which lost 2 bases and 2 bases, there was a span of 10 bases. This CDR3 has 15 residues. CDR1 MNHEY and CDR2 SVGAGI come from the germline V gene. In nucleotides, the CDR3 is TGTGCCAGCAGTTACCGGGGGGGCCCTGGAAACACCATATATTTT. This sequence encodes CASSYRGGPGNTIYF.

V gene TRBV18 combines with J gene TRBJ1-1; 7 bases fit TRBD1. The CDR3 extends over 16 amino acids. V trimming: 6 bases; J trimming: 0 bases; junction bases outside the gene matches: 10. Germline V lookup: CDR1 KGHSH, CDR2 LQKENI. Here the CDR3 DNA reads TGTGCCAGCTCCCTGAGACAGGGCGCAATGAACACTGAAGCTTTCTTT. Protein product: CASSLRQGAMNTEAFF.

The V and J genes are TRBV14 and TRBJ2-1; the match to TRBD1 covers 7 bases. Germline assignment: CDR1 SGHDN and CDR2 FVKESK. The CDR3 is 16 amino acids. The J segment lost 5 bases and the V segment lost 4 bases, leaving 11 bases of the junction unmatched. The CDR3 DNA reads TGTGCCAGCAGCCCATTAGACAGGGTAGGAAACAATGAGCAGTTCTTC. Residues: CASSPLDRVGNNEQFF.

This clone showed up just once. The V gene is TRBV7-8, the J gene TRBJ2-1, with unresolved D. This CDR3 has 16 amino acids. Germline CDR1 is SGHVS and CDR2 is FQNEAQ. V dropped 3 bases and J dropped 0 bases, with 12 bases sitting between them. The CDR3 coding sequence is TGTGCCAGCAGCTTGAGGCGCGATCCCTCCTACAATGAGCAGTTCTTC. Protein: CASSLRRDPSYNEQFF.

The chain recombines TRBV11-2 with TRBJ2-7; 8 positions agree with TRBD2. The CDR3 is made up of 14 amino acids. Germline CDR1 is SGHAT and CDR2 is FQNNGV. Unmatched junction bases numbered 2, after V lost 2 bases and J lost 2 bases. CDR3 region: CASSLRGGTYEQYF. The CDR3 nucleotides are TGTGCCAGCAGCTTACGGGGGGGTACCTACGAGCAGTACTTC.

The chain combines TRBV5-5 with TRBJ2-5, with D possibly matching TRBD1 (5 bases). The germline V and J ends were trimmed by 1 base and 4 bases, with 8 bases remaining between them. The CDR3 is 13 residues long. The germline V gene encodes CDR1 SGHKS and CDR2 YYEKEE (reference sequence). The CDR3 nucleotides are TGTGCCAGCAGCTTGATGGGGCCAGAGACCCAGTACTTC. As protein: CASSLMGPETQYF. Using reference TRBV5-5 and TRBJ2-5 for the parts outside the CDR3, the full variable domain is DAGVTQSPTHLIKTRGQQVTLRCSPISGHKSVSWYQQVLGQGPQFIFQYYEKEERGRGNFPDRFSARQFPNYSSELNVNALLLGDSALYLCASSLMGPETQYFGPGTRLLVL.

The gene calls are TRBV7-9 and TRBJ2-7; D uncertain. Trimming stripped 5 bases from V and 9 bases from J, with 17 bases between. Germline-derived CDR1 and CDR2 are SEHNR and FQNEAQ (reference sequence). This CDR3 has 13 residues. The CDR3 nucleotides are TGTGCCAGCAGCCAAGGCGGACCCCCGGGGCAGTACTTC. Protein product: CASSQGGPPGQYF.

The V call is TRBV5-4, the J call TRBJ2-6; 9 nucleotides align to TRBD1. Germline V gene data show CDR1 as SGHNT and CDR2 as YYREEE (reference sequence). There are 18 residues in the CDR3. V shed 4 bases, J shed 4 bases, and the junction held 12 bases outside the gene matches. The DNA for the CDR3 is TGTGCCAGCAGCCCCGGGATACAGGGGGCGGAGGGGGCCAACGTCCTGACTTTC. It is translated as CASSPGIQGAEGANVLTF.

This chain joins TRBV5-1 and TRBJ1-2; D unresolved. Germline V gene lookup returns CDR1 SGHRS and CDR2 YFSETQ. V dropped 0 bases and J dropped 2 bases, with 8 bases sitting between them. CDR3 length: 14 amino acids. The CDR3 loop reads CASSLGDRNYGYTF. CDR3 in DNA: TGCGCCAGCAGCTTGGGAGATCGAAACTATGGCTACACCTTC.

V is TRBV24-1 and J is TRBJ2-6; D is unresolved. Germline V CDR1 and CDR2: KGHDR, SFDVKD. V dropped 5 bases and J dropped 2 bases, with 3 bases sitting between them. CDR3 size: 13 residues. CDR3 region: CATSAPGANVLTF. The CDR3 bases are TGTGCCACCAGTGCTCCTGGGGCCAACGTCCTGACTTTC.

Concerning this clone itself: The sample carries other DNA sequences with the same CDR3. The V gene is TRBV6-1, the J gene TRBJ2-1, with D unresolved. Germline values: CDR1 MNHNS, CDR2 SASEGT. The CDR3 contains 13 residues. The germline V and J ends were trimmed by 9 bases and 8 bases, with 17 bases remaining between them. The CDR3 bases are TGTGCCAGTAGTCAAGCCCGGGTCCATGAGCAGTTCTTC. It is translated as CASSQARVHEQFF.

This clone was observed a few times. The chain joins TRBV7-8 to TRBJ2-2; perhaps TRBD1 as D (5 bases). Trimming left V 4 bases short and J 5 bases short, with 17 bases between. The CDR3 is 16 amino acids. Germline V gene sequence: CDR1 SGHVS, CDR2 FQNEAQ. As DNA, the CDR3 is TGTGCCAGCAGCTGGGCCAGGGATTTCGGAACCGGGGAGCTGTTTTTT. Translating it yields CASSWARDFGTGELFF.

Concerning this clone itself: An end of the junction differs from the germline gene, which may be a read error. This chain uses TRBV4-3 with TRBJ1-3, with 10 bases that match TRBD1. CDR3 length: 15 amino acids. Germline CDR1 is LGHNA and CDR2 is YSLEER. The CDR3 DNA follows: TGCACCAGCAGCCAAGATTGGGACAGGGGATACACCATATATTTT. It encodes CTSSQDWDRGYTIYF.

This rearrangement joins TRBV6-6 to TRBJ1-2; 9 nucleotides match TRBD1. In germline, CDR1 is MNHNY, CDR2 SVGAGI (reference sequence). Trimming at V came to 2 bases and at J to 3 bases, leaving 4 bases not matched to a gene. The CDR3 runs 15 residues. The CDR3 loop is CASSYPQGADYGYTF. CDR3 DNA: TGTGCCAGCAGTTACCCACAGGGGGCGGACTATGGCTACACCTTC.

The CDR3 nucleotides read TGTGCCAGTAGTATGGGACAGGATAATTCACCCCTCCACTTT. Translated: CASSMGQDNSPLHF. The gene calls are TRBV19 and TRBJ1-6, with 8 nucleotides matching TRBD1. Germline assignment: CDR1 LNHDA and CDR2 SQIVND (reference sequence). The CDR3 consists of 14 residues. Trimming cost V 3 bases and J 5 bases; bases outside gene matches: 0.

The V and J genes are TRBV4-2 and TRBJ1-6, with 10 bases fitting TRBD1. Germline CDR1 and CDR2: LGHNA and YNFKEQ. This CDR3 comprises 16 residues. Trimming took 1 base from V and 10 from J; bases not matched to a gene: 7. CDR3 sequence: CASSQVGGTGVSPLHF. The CDR3 nucleotides are TGTGCCAGCAGCCAAGTTGGCGGGACAGGGGTCTCACCCCTCCACTTT.

This chain links TRBV7-9 with TRBJ2-3; D unclear. CDR1 and CDR2 (germline): SEHNR, FQNEAQ (reference sequence). Deletions cut 5 bases from V and 0 bases from J, with 9 bases between. This CDR3 has 14 residues. The CDR3 loop reads CASSADLSTDTQYF. The CDR3 DNA sequence: TGTGCCAGCAGCGCCGACTTGAGCACAGATACGCAGTATTTT. The full variable domain, completed using reference TRBV7-9 and TRBJ2-3, is DTGVSQNPRHKITKRGQNVTFRCDPISEHNRLYWYRQTLGQGPEFLTYFQNEAQLEKSRLLSDRFSAERPKGSFSTLEIQRTEQGDSAMYLCASSADLSTDTQYFGPGTRLTVL.

The chain couples TRBV5-8 to TRBJ1-1; D not certain. Germline CDR1 reads SGHTS; CDR2 reads YDEGEE. V lost 4 bases to trimming and J lost 6 bases, with 19 bases between them. This CDR3 spans 15 amino acids. CDR3 in DNA: TGTGCCAGCAGCCCACGGGTATTGGGCGTTTCTGAAGCTTTCTTT. It specifies CASSPRVLGVSEAFF.

The V call is TRBV6-4, the J call TRBJ2-2; D ambiguous. V was shortened by 3 bases and J by 0 bases, with 5 bases between the two germline ends. Germline V gene data show CDR1 as MRHNA and CDR2 as SNTAGT. The length of the CDR3 is 14 residues. The CDR3 spells CASSERTNTGELFF. The CDR3 bases are TGTGCCAGCAGTGAACGGACGAACACCGGGGAGCTGTTTTTT.

The genes are TRBV29-1 and TRBJ1-2, with 9 bases lining up with TRBD1. There are 16 residues in the CDR3. Per germline, CDR1 SQVTM and CDR2 ANQGSEA. Unmatched junction bases numbered 14, after V lost 6 bases and J lost 3 bases. For the CDR3, the DNA is TGCAGCGTGTACTTTTTCGGACAGGGGTACGACTATGGCTACACCTTC. This encodes CSVYFFGQGYDYGYTF.